This TCR beta chain derives from a study of T cell repertoires in cytomegalovirus infection. Study-wide background: It can be stated that public TCR beta signatures indicated CMV infection as well as a matching HLA type.

One entry per CDR3 protein results from TCRdb running MiXCR on the reads. There are about 180,000 distinct CDR3 sequences in the sample; 17% occur only once, and about 23% lies in the top ten. Germline CDR1 is MNHNY and CDR2 is SVGAGI (reference sequence). V lost 7 bases to trimming and J lost 7 bases, with 7 bases between them. This CDR3 comprises 10 residues. This clonotype has just a few counts. Input material: CD8+ T cells from PBMCs. The V call is TRBV6-6, the J call TRBJ1-1; no clear D. The TCR comes from a human donor in good health (CMV status not recorded). Some clones in this sample may be carry-over from other donors' samples. CDR3: CASIRSEAFF. The CDR3 DNA sequence: TGTGCCAGCATTAGGAGTGAAGCTTTCTTT.